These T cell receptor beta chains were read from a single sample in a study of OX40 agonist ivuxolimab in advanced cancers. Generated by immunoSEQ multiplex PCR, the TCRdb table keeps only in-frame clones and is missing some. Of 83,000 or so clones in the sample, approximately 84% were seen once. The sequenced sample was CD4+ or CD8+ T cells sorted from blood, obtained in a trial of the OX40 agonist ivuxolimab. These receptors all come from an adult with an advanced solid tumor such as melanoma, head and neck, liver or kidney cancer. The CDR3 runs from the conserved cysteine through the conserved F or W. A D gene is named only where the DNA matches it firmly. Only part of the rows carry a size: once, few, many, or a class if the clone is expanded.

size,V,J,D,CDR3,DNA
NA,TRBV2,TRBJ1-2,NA,CASSDTLLQGTLYGYTF,TGTGCCAGCAGTGATACTCTCCTGCAGGGGACACTCTATGGCTACACCTTC
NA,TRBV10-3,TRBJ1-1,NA,CAISAQGNTEAFF,TGTGCCATCAGTGCTCAGGGGAACACTGAAGCTTTCTTT
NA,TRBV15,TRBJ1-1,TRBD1,CATSTDYRGNTEAFF,TGTGCCACCAGCACCGACTACAGGGGAAACACTGAAGCTTTCTTT
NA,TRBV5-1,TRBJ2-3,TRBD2,CASTREGGTDTQYF,TGCGCCAGCACCCGGGAGGGGGGGACAGATACGCAGTATTTT
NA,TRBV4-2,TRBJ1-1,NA,CASSQEWGTTLEAFF,TGTGCCAGCAGCCAAGAGTGGGGGACAACCCTTGAAGCTTTCTTT
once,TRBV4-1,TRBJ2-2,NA,CASRLDLSNTGELFF,TGCGCCAGCAGGCTCGACCTCTCAAACACCGGGGAGCTGTTTTTT
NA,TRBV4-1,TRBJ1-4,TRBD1,CASSQVMTGVNEKLFF,TGCGCCAGCAGCCAGGTAATGACAGGGGTAAATGAAAAACTGTTTTTT
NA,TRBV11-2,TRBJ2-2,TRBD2,CASSTRGGPSSGELFF,TGTGCCAGCAGCACCCGCGGGGGACCTTCCTCCGGGGAGCTGTTTTTT
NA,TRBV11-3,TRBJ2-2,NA,CASSLSRGTYTGELFF,TGTGCCAGCAGCTTATCCCGGGGGACCTACACCGGGGAGCTGTTTTTT
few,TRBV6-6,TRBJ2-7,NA,CASSYSLGYEQYF,TGTGCCAGCAGTTACTCTCTGGGCTACGAGCAGTACTTC
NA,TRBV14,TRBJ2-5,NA,CASSQVDYQETQYF,TGTGCCAGCAGCCAAGTTGACTACCAAGAGACCCAGTACTTC
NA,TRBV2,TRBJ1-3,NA,CASRYRVSGNTIYF,TGTGCCAGCAGATACAGGGTCTCTGGAAACACCATATATTTT
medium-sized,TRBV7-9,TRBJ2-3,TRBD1,CASSDRGPDTQYF,TGTGCCAGCAGCGACAGGGGGCCAGATACGCAGTATTTT
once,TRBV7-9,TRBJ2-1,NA,CASSPDSVIFSEQFF,TGTGCCAGCAGCCCAGACAGCGTCATTTTCTCTGAGCAGTTCTTC
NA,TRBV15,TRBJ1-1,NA,CATSILTGLAFF,TGTGCCACCAGCATTCTGACGGGGCTAGCTTTCTTT
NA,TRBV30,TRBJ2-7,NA,CAWSGRYEQYF,TGTGCCTGGAGTGGAAGATACGAGCAGTACTTC